This TCR beta chain was recovered during a study of spatial heterogeneity in lung cancer. Study in general: Averaged across combinations, each unique TCR and UMI pairing appeared more than ten times in raw reads, which were uncorrected.

A unique molecular identifier was carried by every single TCR cDNA molecule. TCRdb called the 5' RACE reads again in MiXCR, with one record for every CDR3 protein. The table has about 45,000 distinct CDR3 sequences, about 10% seen once. Regarding the study as a whole: Circulating ubiquitous expanded tumor TCRs were observed more frequently at resection than at follow-up.

The time point was: sample taken at primary tumor resection. Extraction of whole RNA from tumor, nontumor lung or frozen PBMC preceded unsorted sequencing. The 72 donors had untreated early-stage non-small cell lung cancer. With respect to this clonotype: Its matching antigen is unknown.

V shed 1 base and J 4 bases; nucleotides not matched to a gene: 8. Per germline, CDR1 SGHNT and CDR2 YYREEE (reference sequence). The CDR3 runs 16 residues. The chain has TRBV5-4 and TRBJ2-7; TRBD2 agrees at 10 bases. This sequence was found in a female donor with early-stage non-small cell lung cancer. The sample was PBMCs, taken at surgery. DNA of the CDR3: TGTGCCAGCAGCTTGATGACTAGCGGGCTTTGGTACGAGCAGTACTTC. It specifies CASSLMTSGLWYEQYF.